Below, one TCR beta chain is given with its context. Its antigen is undetermined. The sample comes from a study of graft-versus-host responses after intestinal transplantation. Study background: Each recipient received a multivisceral, liver-intestinal, or isolated intestinal graft. Findings and limits, study-wide: GvH clonotypes were identified within recipient marrow, with a subset emerging first in ileum or blood.

The method was immunoSEQ multiplex PCR; TCRdb's version includes in-frame clones alone and lacks a portion of them. The sample lists thousands of clones; about 72% were seen once. Lamina propria and intraepithelial lymphocytes were released by processing graft tissue. Germline V gives CDR1 MNHNS, CDR2 SASEGT. The CDR3 has 14 amino acids. V was pared by 8 bases and J by 0 bases, with 8 bases between. The clonotype comes from a human patient who received an intestinal transplant, so some T cells may come from the graft donor. Source: ileum tissue, taken about 250 days after intestinal transplant. V gene TRBV6-1 combines with J gene TRBJ2-6; possible D gene TRBD1, 6 bases. CDR3 residues: CASGDNSGANVLTF. CDR3 coding DNA: TGTGCCAGCGGGGACAACTCTGGGGCCAACGTCCTGACTTTC.